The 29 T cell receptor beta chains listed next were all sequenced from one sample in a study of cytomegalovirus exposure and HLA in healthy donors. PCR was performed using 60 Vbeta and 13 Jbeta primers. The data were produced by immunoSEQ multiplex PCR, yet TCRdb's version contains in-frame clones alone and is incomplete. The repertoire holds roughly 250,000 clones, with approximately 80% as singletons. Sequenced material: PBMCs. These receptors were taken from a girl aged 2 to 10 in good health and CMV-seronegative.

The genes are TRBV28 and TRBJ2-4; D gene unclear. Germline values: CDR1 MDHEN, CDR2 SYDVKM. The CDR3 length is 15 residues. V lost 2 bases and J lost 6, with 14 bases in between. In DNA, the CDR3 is TGTGCCAGCAGTTTAGACGGCGGCCATTCAAACATTCAGTACTTC. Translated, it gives CASSLDGGHSNIQYF.

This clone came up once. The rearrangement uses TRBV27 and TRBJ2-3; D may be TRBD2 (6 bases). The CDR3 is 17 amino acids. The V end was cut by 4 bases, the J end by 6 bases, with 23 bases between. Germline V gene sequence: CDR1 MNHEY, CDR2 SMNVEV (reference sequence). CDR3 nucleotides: TGTGCCAGCAGTTCCCCCGCGGGGCAGGGAAACAGGGATACGCAGTATTTT. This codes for CASSSPAGQGNRDTQYF.

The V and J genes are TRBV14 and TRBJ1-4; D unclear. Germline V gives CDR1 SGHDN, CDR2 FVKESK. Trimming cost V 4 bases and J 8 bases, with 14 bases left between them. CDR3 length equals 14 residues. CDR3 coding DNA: TGTGCCAGCAGCCGCCGGTCAGGCCTCGAAAAACTGTTTTTT. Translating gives CASSRRSGLEKLFF.

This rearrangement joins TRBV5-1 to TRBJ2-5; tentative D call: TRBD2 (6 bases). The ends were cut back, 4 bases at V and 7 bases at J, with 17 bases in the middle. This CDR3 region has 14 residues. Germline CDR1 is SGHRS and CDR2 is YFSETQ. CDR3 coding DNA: TGCGCCAGCAGCCCCTCGACCGCCGGGAGGACCCAGTACTTC. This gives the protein CASSPSTAGRTQYF. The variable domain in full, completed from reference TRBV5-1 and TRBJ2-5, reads KAGVTQTPRYLIKTRGQQVTLSCSPISGHRSVSWYQQTPGQGLQFLFEYFSETQRNKGNFPGRFSGRQFSNSRSEMNVSTLELGDSALYLCASSPSTAGRTQYFGPGTRLLVL.

The CDR3 region is CASSVGRAAYGYTF. CDR3 DNA sequence: TGTGCCAGCAGTGTGGGCAGGGCGGCCTATGGCTACACCTTC. The chain employs TRBV2 and TRBJ1-2; perhaps TRBD1 as D (5 bases). This CDR3 has 14 amino acids. Trimming took 4 bases from V and 4 from J, leaving 13 bases between them. Germline V gene lookup returns CDR1 SNHLY and CDR2 FYNNEI.

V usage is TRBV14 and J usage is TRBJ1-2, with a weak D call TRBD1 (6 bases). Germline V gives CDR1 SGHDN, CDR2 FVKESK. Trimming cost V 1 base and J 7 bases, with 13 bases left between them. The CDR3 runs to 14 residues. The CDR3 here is CASSQGYSGAGYTF. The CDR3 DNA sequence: TGTGCCAGCAGCCAAGGGTATTCAGGGGCTGGCTACACCTTC.

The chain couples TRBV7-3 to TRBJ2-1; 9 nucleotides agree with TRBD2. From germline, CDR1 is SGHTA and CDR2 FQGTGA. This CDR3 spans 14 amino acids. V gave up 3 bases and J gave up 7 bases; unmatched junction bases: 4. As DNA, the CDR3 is TGTGCCAGCAGCTTCGGCGGGGGGGCAAATGAGCAGTTCTTC. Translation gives CASSFGGGANEQFF.

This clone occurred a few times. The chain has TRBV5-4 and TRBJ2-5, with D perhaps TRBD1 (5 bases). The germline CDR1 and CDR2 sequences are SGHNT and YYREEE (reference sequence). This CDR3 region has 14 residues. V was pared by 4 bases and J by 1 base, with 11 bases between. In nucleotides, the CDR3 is TGTGCCAGCAGCGACCTAGGGGCCCAAGAGACCCAGTACTTC. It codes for CASSDLGAQETQYF.

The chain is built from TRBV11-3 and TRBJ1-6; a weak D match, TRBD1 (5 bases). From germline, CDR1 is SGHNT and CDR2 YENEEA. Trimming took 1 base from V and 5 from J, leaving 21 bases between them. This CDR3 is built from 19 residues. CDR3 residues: CASSLGDVSPGVHNSPLHF. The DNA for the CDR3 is TGTGCCAGCAGCTTAGGTGACGTTTCGCCGGGGGTCCATAATTCACCCCTCCACTTT.

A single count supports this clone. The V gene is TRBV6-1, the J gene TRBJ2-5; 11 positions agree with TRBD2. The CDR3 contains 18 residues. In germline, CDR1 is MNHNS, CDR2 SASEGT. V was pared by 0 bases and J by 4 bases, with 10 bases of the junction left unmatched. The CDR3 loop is CASSEALAGGGVLETQYF. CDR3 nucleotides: TGTGCCAGCAGTGAAGCTCTAGCGGGAGGAGGAGTGTTAGAGACCCAGTACTTC.

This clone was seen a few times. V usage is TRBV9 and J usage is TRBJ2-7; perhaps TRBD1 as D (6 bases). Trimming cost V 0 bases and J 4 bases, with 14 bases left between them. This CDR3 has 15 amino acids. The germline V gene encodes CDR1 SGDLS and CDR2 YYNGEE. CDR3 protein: CASSVGGHRDYEQYF. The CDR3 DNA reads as TGTGCCAGCAGCGTAGGGGGACACCGAGATTACGAGCAGTACTTC. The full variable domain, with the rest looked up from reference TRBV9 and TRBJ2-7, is DSGVTQTPKHLITATGQRVTLRCSPRSGDLSVYWYQQSLDQGLQFLIQYYNGEERAKGNILERFSAQQFPDLHSELNLSSLELGDSALYFCASSVGGHRDYEQYFGPGTRLTVT.

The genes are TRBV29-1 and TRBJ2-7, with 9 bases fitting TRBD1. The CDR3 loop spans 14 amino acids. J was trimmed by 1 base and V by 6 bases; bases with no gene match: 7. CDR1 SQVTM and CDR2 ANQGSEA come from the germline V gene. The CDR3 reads CSVELGTGSYEQYF. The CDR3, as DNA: TGCAGCGTCGAATTAGGGACAGGGTCCTACGAGCAGTACTTC.

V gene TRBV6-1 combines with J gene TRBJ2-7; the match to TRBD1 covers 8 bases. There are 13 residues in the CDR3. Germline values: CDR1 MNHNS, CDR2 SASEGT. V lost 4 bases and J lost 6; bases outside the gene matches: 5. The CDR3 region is CASSVGQGPEQYF. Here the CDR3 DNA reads TGTGCCAGCAGTGTAGGACAGGGCCCCGAGCAGTACTTC.

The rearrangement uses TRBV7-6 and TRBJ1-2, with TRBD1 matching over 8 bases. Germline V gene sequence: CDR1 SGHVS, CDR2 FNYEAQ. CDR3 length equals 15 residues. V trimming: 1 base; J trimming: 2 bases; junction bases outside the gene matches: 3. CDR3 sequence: CASSLGQGANYGYTF. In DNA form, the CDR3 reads TGTGCCAGCAGCTTAGGTCAGGGGGCGAACTATGGCTACACCTTC.

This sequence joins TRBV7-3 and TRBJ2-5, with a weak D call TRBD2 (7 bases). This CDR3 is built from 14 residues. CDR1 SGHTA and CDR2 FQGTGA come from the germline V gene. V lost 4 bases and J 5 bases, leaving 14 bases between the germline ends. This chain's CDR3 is CASSWAGAGETQYF. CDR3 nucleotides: TGTGCCAGCAGCTGGGCGGGGGCGGGGGAGACCCAGTACTTC.

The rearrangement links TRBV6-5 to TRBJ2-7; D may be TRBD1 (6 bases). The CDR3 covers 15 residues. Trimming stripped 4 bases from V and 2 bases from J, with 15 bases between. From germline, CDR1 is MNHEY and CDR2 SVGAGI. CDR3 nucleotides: TGTGCCAGCAGTTCTGACAGGAAGGGCGCCTACGAGCAGTACTTC. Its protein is CASSSDRKGAYEQYF.

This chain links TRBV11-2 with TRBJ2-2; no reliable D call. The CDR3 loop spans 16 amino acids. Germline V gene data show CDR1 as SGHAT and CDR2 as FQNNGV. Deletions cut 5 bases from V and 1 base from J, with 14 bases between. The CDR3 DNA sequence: TGTGCCAGCAGCCTGATGGAGTATGGGAACACCGGGGAGCTGTTTTTT. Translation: CASSLMEYGNTGELFF.

CDR3 bases: TGTGCCTGGTGGGGGGAGGATCCTGGCTACACCTTC. This encodes CAWWGEDPGYTF. The V call is TRBV30, the J call TRBJ1-2, with D possibly being TRBD1 (5 bases). Germline V gene sequence: CDR1 GTSNPN, CDR2 SVGIG (reference sequence). V was pared by 5 bases and J by 7 bases, with 14 bases between. CDR3 length equals 12 residues.

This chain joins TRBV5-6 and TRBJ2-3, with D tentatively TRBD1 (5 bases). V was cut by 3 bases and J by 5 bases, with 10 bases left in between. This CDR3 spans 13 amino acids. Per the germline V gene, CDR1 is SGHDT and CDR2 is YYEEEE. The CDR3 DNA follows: TGTGCCAGCAGCTGGGGCCGGTTAGATACGCAGTATTTT. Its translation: CASSWGRLDTQYF.

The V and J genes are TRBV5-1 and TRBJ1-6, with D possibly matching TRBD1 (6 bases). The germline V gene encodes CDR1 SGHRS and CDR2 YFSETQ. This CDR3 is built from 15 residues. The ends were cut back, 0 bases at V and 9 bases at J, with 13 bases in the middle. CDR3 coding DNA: TGCGCCAGCAGCTTGGAGACTAGGGGGGGTTCACCCCTCCACTTT. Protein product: CASSLETRGGSPLHF.

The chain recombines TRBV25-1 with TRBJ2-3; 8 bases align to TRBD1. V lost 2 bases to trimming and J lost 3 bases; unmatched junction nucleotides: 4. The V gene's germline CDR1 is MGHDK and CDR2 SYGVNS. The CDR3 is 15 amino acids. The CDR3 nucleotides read TGTGCCAGCAGTGAACATTGGACAGGGACAGATACGCAGTATTTT. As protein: CASSEHWTGTDTQYF.

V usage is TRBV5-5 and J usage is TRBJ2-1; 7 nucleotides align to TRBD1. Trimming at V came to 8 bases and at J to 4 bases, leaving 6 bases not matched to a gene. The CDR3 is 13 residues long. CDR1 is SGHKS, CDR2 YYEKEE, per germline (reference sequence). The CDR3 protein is CASIETGYNEQFF. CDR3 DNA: TGTGCCAGTATAGAGACAGGGTACAATGAGCAGTTCTTC.

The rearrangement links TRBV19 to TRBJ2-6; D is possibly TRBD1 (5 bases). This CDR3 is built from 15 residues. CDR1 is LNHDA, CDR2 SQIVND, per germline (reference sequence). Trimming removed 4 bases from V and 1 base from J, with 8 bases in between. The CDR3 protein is CASSNGQSGANVLTF. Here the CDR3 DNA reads TGTGCCAGTAGTAACGGACAATCTGGGGCCAACGTCCTGACTTTC.

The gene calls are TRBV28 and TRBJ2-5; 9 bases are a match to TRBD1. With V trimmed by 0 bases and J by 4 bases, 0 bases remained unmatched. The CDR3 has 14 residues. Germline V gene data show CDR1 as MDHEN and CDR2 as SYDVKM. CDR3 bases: TGTGCCAGCAGTTTATGGGGACAGGGAGAGACCCAGTACTTC. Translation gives CASSLWGQGETQYF.

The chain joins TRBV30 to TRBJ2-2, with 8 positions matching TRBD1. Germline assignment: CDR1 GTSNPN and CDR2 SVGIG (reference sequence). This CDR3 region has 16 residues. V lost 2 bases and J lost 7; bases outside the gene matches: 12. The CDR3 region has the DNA TGTGCCTGGAGTTGGACGGGACAGGCCAACGTCGGGGAGCTGTTTTTT. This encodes CAWSWTGQANVGELFF.

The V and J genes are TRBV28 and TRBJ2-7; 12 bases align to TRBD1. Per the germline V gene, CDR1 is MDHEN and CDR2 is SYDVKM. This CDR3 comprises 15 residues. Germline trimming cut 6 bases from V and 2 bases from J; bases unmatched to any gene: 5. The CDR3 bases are TGTGCCAGCAGAAAAGGGACAGGGGGCACCTACGAGCAGTACTTC. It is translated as CASRKGTGGTYEQYF.

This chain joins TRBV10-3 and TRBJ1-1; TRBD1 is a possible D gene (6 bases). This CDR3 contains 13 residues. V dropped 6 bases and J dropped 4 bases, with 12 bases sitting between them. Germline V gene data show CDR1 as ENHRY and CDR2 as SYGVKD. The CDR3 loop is CAISPLQGTEAFF. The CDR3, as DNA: TGTGCCATCAGCCCCTTACAGGGCACTGAAGCTTTCTTT.

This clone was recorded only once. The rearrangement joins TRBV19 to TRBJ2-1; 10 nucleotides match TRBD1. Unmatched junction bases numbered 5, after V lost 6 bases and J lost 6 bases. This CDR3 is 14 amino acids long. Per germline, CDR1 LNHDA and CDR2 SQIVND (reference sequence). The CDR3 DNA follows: TGTGCCAGTAGGTTCGGGACAGGGGCCAATGAGCAGTTCTTC. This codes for CASRFGTGANEQFF.

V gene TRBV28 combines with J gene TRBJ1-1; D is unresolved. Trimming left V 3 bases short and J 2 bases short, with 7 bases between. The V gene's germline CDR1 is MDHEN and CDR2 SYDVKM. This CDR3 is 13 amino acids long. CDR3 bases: TGTGCCAGCAGTTTCCTCCCTAACACTGAAGCTTTCTTT. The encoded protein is CASSFLPNTEAFF.